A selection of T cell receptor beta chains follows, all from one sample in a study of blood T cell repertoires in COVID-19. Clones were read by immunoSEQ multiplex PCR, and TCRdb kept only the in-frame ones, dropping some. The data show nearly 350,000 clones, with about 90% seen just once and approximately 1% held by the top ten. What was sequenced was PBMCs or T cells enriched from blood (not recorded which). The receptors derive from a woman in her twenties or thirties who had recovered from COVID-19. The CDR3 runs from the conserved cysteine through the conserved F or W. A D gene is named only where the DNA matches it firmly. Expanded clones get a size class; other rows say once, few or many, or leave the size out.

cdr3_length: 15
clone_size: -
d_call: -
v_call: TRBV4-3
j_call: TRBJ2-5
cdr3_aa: CASSHQAGHQETQYF
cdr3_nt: TGCGCCAGCAGCCACCAAGCGGGCCACCAAGAGACCCAGTACTTC

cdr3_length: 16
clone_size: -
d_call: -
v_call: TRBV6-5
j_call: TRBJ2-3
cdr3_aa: CASSWSTELSTDTQYF
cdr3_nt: TGTGCCAGCAGTTGGTCGACAGAGCTCAGCACAGATACGCAGTATTTT

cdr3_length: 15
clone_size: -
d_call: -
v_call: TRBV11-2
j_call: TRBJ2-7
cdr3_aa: CASSREGGHSYEQYF
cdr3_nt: TGTGCCAGCAGTCGAGAGGGGGGGCACTCCTACGAGCAGTACTTC

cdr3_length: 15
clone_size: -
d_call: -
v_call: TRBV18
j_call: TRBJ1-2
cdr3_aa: CASSPIPGQIYGYTF
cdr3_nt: TGTGCCAGCTCACCGATCCCGGGACAAATCTATGGCTACACCTTC

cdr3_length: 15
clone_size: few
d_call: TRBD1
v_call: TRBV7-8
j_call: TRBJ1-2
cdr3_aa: CASSLLRTGSGGYTF
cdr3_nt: TGTGCCAGCAGCCTTTTGAGGACAGGATCGGGTGGCTACACCTTC

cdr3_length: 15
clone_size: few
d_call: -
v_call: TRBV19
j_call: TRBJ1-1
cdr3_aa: CASSIVDAERTEAFF
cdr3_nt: TGTGCCAGTAGTATAGTCGATGCGGAACGGACTGAAGCTTTCTTT

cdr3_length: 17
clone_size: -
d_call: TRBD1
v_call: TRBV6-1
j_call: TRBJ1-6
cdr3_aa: CASSGAGQGSHNSPLHF
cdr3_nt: TGTGCCAGCAGTGGAGCGGGACAGGGTAGCCATAATTCACCCCTCCACTTT

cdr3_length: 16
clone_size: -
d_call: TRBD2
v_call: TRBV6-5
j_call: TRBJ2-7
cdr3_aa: CASSYGTSGARYEQYF
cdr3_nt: TGTGCCAGCAGTTACGGGACTAGCGGGGCCCGTTACGAGCAGTACTTC

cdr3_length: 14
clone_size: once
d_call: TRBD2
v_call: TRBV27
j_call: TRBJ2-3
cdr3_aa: CASWVAGEGDTQYF
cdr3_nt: TGTGCCAGCTGGGTAGCGGGGGAGGGGGATACGCAGTATTTT

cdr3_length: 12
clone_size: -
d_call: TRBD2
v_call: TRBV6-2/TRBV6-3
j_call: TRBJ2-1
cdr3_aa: CASSIKRGEQFF
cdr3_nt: TGTGCCAGCAGTATAAAGCGGGGGGAGCAGTTCTTC

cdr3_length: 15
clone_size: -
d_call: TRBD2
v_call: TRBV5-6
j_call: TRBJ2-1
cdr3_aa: CASSPRASGYNEQFF
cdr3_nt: TGTGCCAGCAGCCCACGGGCTAGCGGTTACAATGAGCAGTTCTTC

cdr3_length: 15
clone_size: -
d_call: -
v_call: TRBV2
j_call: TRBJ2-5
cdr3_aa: CASIGLSGFGETQYF
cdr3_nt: TGTGCCAGCATCGGATTATCGGGATTTGGGGAGACCCAGTACTTC

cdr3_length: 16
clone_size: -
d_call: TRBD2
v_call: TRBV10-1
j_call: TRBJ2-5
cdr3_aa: CASSEGAGGPQETQYF
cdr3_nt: TGCGCCAGCAGTGAAGGAGCGGGGGGGCCCCAAGAGACCCAGTACTTC

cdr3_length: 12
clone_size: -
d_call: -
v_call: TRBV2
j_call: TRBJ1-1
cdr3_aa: CASSTQRGEAFF
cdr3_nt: TGTGCCAGCAGCACCCAGCGCGGGGAAGCTTTCTTT

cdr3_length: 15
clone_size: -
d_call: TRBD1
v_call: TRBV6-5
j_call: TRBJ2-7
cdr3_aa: CASTPFAGTGGEQYF
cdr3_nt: TGTGCCAGCACCCCCTTCGCCGGGACAGGGGGCGAGCAGTACTTC

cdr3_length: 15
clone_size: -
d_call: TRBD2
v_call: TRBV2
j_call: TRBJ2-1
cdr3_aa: CASRAGLAEYNEQFF
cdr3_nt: TGTGCCAGCAGGGCGGGACTAGCGGAATACAATGAGCAGTTCTTC

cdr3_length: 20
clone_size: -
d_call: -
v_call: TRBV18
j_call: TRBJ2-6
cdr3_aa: CASSPTEQGSYASGANVLTF
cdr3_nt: TGTGCCAGCTCACCTACGGAACAGGGCAGCTATGCCTCTGGGGCCAACGTCCTGACTTTC

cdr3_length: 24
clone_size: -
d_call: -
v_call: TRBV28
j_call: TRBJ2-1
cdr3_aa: CASSSSDVNRQVRCGRGSYNEQFF
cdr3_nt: TGTGCCAGCAGTTCATCCGATGTAAATCGACAGGTAAGATGTGGGAGGGGCTCCTACAATGAGCAGTTCTTC

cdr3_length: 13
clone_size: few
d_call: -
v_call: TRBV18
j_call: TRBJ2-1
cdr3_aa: CASSPTSYNEQFF
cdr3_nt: TGTGCCAGCTCGCCCACTAGTTACAATGAGCAGTTCTTC

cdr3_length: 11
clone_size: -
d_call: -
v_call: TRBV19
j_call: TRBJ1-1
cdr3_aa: CASSGTISAFF
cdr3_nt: TGTGCCAGTAGTGGCACAATCAGTGCTTTCTTT

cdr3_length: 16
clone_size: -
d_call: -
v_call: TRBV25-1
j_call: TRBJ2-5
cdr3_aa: CASSDYKDRGGETQYF
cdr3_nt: TGTGCCAGCAGTGATTATAAGGATAGGGGGGGAGAGACCCAGTACTTC

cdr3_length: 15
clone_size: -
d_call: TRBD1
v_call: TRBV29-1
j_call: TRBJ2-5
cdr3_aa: CSASHRGLFGETQYF
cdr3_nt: TGCAGTGCCTCCCACAGGGGGCTTTTTGGGGAGACCCAGTACTTC

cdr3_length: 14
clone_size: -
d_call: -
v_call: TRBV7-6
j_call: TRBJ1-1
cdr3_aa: CASSLAAVNTEAFF
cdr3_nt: TGTGCCAGCAGCTTAGCTGCGGTGAACACTGAAGCTTTCTTT

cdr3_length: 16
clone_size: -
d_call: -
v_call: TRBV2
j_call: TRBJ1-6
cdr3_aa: CASSDPRGTAHSPLHF
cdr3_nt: TGTGCCAGCAGTGACCCTCGGGGGACGGCTCACTCACCCCTCCACTTT

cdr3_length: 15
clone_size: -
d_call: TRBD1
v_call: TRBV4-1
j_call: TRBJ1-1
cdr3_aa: CASSHPRGEKSEAFF
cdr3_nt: TGCGCCAGCAGCCACCCCAGGGGGGAAAAGAGTGAAGCTTTCTTT

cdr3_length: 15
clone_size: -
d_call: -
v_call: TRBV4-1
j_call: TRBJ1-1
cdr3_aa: CASSLRVRGNTEAFF
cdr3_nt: TGCGCCAGCAGCCTGCGGGTCCGGGGGAACACTGAAGCTTTCTTT

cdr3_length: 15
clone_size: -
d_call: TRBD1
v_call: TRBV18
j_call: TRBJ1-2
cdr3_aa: CASSPGRDRGYGYTF
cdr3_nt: TGTGCCAGCTCACCCGGCCGGGACAGGGGCTATGGCTACACCTTC

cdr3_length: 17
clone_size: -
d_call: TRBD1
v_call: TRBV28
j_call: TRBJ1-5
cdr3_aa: CASSFKRDRGSNQPQHF
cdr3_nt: TGTGCCAGCAGTTTTAAACGGGACAGGGGTAGCAATCAGCCCCAGCATTTT

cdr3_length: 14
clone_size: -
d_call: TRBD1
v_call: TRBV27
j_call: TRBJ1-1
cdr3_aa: CASRMTGEGTEAFF
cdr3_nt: TGTGCCAGCAGAATGACAGGGGAGGGCACTGAAGCTTTCTTT

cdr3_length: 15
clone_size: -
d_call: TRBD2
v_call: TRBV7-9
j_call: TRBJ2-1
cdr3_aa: CASSLLAGGLAEQFF
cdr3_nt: TGTGCCAGCAGCTTACTAGCGGGGGGGCTAGCTGAGCAGTTCTTC

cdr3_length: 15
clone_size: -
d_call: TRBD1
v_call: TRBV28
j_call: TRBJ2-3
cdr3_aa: CAGGTGGRWTDTQYF
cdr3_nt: TGTGCCGGCGGGACAGGGGGCCGTTGGACAGATACGCAGTATTTT

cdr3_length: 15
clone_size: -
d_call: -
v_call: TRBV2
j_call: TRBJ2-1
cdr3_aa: CASSEAGGPADEQFF
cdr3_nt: TGTGCCAGCAGTGAAGCGGGGGGGCCCGCGGATGAGCAGTTCTTC

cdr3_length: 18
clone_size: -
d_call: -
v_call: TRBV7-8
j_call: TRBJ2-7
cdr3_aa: CASSTQLGGRKSSYEQYF
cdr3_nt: TGTGCCAGCAGCACCCAATTAGGGGGACGAAAAAGCTCCTACGAGCAGTACTTC

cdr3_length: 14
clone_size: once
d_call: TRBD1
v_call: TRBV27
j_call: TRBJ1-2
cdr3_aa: CASSTGTELYGYTF
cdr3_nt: TGTGCCAGCAGCACTGGGACAGAGCTTTATGGCTACACCTTC

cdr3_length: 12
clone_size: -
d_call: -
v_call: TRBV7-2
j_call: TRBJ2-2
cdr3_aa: CASSPGTGELFF
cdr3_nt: TGTGCCAGCAGCCCAGGGACCGGGGAGCTGTTTTTT

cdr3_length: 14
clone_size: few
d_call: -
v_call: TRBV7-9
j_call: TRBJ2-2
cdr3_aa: CASSYGRVAGELFF
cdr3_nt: TGTGCCAGCAGCTACGGCAGGGTCGCCGGGGAGCTGTTTTTT

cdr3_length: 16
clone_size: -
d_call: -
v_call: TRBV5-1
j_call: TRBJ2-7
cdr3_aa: CASSLARGGVIDEQYF
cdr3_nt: TGCGCCAGCAGCTTGGCACGGGGCGGGGTGATCGACGAGCAGTACTTC

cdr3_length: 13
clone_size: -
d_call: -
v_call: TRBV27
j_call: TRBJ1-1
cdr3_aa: CASSLARGTEAFF
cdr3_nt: TGTGCCAGCAGTTTAGCCAGGGGCACTGAAGCTTTCTTT

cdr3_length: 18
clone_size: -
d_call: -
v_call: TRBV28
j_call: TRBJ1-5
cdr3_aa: CASSWIGGQYYSNQPQHF
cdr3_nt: TGTGCCAGCAGCTGGATCGGAGGCCAGTACTATAGCAATCAGCCCCAGCATTTT

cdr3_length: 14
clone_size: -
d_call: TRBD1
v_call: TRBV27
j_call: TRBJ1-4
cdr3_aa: CASSSHRGGEKLFF
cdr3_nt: TGTGCCAGCAGTTCCCACAGGGGGGGTGAAAAACTGTTTTTT

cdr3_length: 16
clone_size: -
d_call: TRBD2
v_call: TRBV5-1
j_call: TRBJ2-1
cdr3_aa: CASSPSGTSWGNEQFF
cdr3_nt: TGCGCCAGCAGCCCCTCCGGGACTAGCTGGGGCAATGAGCAGTTCTTC

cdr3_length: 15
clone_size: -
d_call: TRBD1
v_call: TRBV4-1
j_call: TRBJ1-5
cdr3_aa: CASSQDSDRVQPQHF
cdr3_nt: TGCGCCAGCAGCCAAGACTCCGACAGGGTTCAGCCCCAGCATTTT

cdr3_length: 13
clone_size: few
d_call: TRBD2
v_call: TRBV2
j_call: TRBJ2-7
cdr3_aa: CASKRDRVYEQYF
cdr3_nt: TGTGCCAGCAAGCGGGACCGAGTCTACGAGCAGTACTTC

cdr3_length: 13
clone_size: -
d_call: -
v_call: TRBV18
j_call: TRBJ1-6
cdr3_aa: CASSMRDNSPLHF
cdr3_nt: TGTGCCAGCTCAATGCGGGATAATTCACCCCTCCACTTT

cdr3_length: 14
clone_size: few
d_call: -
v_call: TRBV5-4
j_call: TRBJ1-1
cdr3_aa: CASSLAGANTEAFF
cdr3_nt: TGTGCCAGCAGCTTGGCAGGGGCTAACACTGAAGCTTTCTTT

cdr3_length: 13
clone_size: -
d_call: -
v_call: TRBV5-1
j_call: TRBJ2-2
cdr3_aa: CASSFDRTGELFF
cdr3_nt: TGCGCCAGCAGCTTCGACAGGACCGGGGAGCTGTTTTTT

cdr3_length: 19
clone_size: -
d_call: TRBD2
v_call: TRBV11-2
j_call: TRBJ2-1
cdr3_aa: CASSFEATGGAVSYNEQFF
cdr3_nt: TGTGCCAGCAGCTTTGAGGCTACGGGGGGGGCAGTATCCTACAATGAGCAGTTCTTC

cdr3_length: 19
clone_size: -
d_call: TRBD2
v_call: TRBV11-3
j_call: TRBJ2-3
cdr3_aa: CASSLLNLERGAGTDTQYF
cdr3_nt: TGTGCCAGCAGCTTACTCAACCTGGAGCGGGGAGCGGGCACAGATACGCAGTATTTT

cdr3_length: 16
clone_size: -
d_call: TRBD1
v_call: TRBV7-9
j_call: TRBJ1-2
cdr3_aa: CASSYPFGQGDYGYTF
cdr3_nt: TGTGCCAGCAGCTACCCTTTTGGACAGGGCGACTATGGCTACACCTTC

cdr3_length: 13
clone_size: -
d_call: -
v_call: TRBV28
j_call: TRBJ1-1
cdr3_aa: CASSPDIPGEAFF
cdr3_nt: TGTGCCAGCAGTCCGGACATTCCCGGTGAAGCTTTCTTT

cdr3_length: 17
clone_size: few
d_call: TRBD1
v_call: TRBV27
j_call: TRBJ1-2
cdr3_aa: CASASPQGALWGYGYTF
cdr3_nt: TGTGCCAGCGCCTCCCCACAGGGGGCGCTTTGGGGCTATGGCTACACCTTC

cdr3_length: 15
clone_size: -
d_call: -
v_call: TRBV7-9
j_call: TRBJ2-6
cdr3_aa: CASSLEGSGANVLTF
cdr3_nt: TGTGCCAGCAGCTTAGAGGGGTCTGGGGCCAACGTCCTGACTTTC

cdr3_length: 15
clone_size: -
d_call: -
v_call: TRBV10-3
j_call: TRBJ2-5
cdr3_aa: CAISDEASGQETQYF
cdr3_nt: TGTGCCATCAGTGACGAGGCTAGTGGGCAAGAGACCCAGTACTTC